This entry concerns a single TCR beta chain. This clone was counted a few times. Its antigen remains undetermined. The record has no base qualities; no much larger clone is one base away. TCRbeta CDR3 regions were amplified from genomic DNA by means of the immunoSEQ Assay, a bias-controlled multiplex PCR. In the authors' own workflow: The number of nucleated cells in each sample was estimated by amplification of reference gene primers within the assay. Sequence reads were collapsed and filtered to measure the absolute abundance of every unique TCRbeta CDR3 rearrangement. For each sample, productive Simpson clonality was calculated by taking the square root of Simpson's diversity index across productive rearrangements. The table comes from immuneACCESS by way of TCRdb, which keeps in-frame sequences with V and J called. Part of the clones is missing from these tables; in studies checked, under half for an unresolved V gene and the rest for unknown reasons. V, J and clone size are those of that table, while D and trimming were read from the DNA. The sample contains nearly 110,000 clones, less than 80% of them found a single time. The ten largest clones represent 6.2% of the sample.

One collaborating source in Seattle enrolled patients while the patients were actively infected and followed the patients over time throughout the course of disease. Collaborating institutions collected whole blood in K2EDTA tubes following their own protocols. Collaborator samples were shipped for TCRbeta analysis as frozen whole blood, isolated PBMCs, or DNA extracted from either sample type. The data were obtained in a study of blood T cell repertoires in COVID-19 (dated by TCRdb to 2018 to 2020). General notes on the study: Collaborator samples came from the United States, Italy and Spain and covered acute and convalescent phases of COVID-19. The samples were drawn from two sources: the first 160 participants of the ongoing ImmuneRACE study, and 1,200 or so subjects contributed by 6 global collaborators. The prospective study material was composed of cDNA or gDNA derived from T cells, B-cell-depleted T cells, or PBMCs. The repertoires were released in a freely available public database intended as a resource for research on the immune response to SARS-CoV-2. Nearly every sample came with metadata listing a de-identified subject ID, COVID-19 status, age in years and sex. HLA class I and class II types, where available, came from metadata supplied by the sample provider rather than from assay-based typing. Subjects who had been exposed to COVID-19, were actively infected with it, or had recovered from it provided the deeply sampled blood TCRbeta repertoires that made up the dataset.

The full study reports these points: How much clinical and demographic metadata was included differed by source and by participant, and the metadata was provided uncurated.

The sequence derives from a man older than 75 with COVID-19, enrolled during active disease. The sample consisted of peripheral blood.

The base sequence is TGTGCCAGCAGCAACAGGGCCTCTGGCACAGATACGCAGTATTTT. Its translation reads: CASSNRASGTDTQYF. Rearrangement joined TRBV7-9 to TRBJ2-3, with a weak D call of TRBD1 (6 bases match). V and J are truncated by 5 bases and 1 base respectively, leaving an intervening sequence of 13 bases. From the germline V gene (reference sequence), CDR1 is SEHNR and CDR2 is FQNEAQ. The CDR3 goes from the cysteine to the phenylalanine over 15 residues. Kept here is only the CDR3 DNA, which spans 45 bases and is read in frame from base 1.